This paragraph covers one TCR beta chain sequence. The CDR3 runs to 19 residues. Germline V lookup: CDR1 KGHSH, CDR2 LQKENI. Deletions cut 2 bases from V and 2 bases from J, with 22 bases between. This record belongs to a study of shared clonotypes between healthy human individuals. The data were produced by immunoSEQ multiplex PCR, yet TCRdb's version contains in-frame clones alone and is incomplete. The table lists 2,500,000 or so clones, approximately 94% of them singletons. The rearrangement uses TRBV18 and TRBJ1-5; D gene unclear. The sequence derives from a man between 18 and 29 years old in good health. The sample taken for sequencing was naive CD4+ T cells sorted from blood. This sample's subset: CD45RA+ positively selected. The CDR3 nucleotides read TGTGCCAGCTCACCAAGGAAAACTCCCGGTCCTCTCGGCAATCAGCCCCAGCATTTT. Translation: CASSPRKTPGPLGNQPQHF.